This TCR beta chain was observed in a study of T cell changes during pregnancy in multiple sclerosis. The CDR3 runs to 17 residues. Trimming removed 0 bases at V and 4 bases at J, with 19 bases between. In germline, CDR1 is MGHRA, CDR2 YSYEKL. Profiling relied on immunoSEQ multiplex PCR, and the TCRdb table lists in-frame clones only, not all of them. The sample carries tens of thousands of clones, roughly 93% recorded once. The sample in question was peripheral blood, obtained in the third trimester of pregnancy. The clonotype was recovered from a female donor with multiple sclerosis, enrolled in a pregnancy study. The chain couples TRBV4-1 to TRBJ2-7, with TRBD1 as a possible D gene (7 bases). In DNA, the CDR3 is TGCGCCAGCAGCCAAGATTACGCAGGGGGGTGGCTATACGAGCAGTACTTC. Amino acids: CASSQDYAGGWLYEQYF.